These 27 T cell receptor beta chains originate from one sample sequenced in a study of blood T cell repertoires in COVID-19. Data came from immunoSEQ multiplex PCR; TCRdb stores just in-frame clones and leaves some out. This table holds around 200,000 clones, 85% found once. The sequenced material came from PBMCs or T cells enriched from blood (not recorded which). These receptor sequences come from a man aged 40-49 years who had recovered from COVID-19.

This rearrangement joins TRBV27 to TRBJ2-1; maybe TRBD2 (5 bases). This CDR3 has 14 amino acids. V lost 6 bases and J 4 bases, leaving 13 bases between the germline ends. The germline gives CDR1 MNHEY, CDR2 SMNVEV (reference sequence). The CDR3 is CASRESGLYNEQFF. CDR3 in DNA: TGTGCCAGCAGGGAGTCAGGACTGTACAATGAGCAGTTCTTC.

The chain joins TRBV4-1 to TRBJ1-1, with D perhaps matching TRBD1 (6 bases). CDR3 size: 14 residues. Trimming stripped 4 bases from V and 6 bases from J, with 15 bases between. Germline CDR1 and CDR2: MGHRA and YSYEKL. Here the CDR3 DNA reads TGCGCCAGCAGCCCCCATCAGGGGTACCCTGAAGCTTTCTTT. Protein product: CASSPHQGYPEAFF.

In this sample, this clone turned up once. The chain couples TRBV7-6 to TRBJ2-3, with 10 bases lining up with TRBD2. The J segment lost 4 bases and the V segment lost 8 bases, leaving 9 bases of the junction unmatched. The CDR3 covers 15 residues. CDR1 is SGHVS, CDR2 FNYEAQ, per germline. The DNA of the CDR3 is TGTGCCAGCGGTCTTCTAGCGGGAGAATCAGATACGCAGTATTTT. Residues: CASGLLAGESDTQYF.

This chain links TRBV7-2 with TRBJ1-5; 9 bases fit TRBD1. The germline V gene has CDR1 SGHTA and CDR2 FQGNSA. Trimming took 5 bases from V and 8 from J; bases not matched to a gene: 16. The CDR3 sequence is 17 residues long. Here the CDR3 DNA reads TGTGCCAGCAGCCAGACCCTCTCCGGGACAGGGCGGGAGCCCCAGCATTTT. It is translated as CASSQTLSGTGREPQHF.

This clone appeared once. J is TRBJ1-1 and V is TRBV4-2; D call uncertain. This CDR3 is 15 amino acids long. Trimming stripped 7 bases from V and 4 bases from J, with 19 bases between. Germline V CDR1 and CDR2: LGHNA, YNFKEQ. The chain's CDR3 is CASTTHAGLGTEAFF. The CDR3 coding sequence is TGTGCCAGCACCACCCACGCGGGATTGGGCACTGAAGCTTTCTTT.

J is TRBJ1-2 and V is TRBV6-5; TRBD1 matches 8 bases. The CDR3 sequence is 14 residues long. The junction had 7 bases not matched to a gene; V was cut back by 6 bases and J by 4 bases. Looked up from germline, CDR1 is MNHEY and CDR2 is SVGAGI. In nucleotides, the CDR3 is TGTGCCAGCAGAACGACAGGGGCTTTCTATGGCTACACCTTC. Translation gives CASRTTGAFYGYTF.

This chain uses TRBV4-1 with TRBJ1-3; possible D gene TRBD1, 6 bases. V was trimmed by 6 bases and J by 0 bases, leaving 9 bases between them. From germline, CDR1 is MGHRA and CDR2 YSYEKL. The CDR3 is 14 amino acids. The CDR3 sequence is CASRGAPSGNTIYF. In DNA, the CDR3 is TGCGCCAGCAGGGGGGCTCCCTCTGGAAACACCATATATTTT.

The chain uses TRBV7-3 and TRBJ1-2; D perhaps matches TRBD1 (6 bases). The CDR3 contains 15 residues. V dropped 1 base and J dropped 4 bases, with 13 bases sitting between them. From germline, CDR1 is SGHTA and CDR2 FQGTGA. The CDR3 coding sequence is TGTGCCAGCAGCTTAAGCGGGGGCCTAGGCTATGGCTACACCTTC. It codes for CASSLSGGLGYGYTF.

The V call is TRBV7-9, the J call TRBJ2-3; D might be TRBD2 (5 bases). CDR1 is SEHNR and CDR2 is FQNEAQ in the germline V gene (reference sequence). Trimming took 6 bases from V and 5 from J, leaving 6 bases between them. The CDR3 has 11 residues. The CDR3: CASRRVDTQYF. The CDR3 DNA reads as TGTGCCAGCAGGCGGGTAGATACGCAGTATTTT.

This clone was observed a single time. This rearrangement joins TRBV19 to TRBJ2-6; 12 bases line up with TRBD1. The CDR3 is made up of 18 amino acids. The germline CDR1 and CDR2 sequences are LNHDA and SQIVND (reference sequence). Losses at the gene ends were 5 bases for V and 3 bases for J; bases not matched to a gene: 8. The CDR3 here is CASSPGDRGPIGANVLTF. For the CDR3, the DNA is TGTGCCAGTAGTCCCGGGGACAGGGGGCCTATTGGGGCCAACGTCCTGACTTTC.

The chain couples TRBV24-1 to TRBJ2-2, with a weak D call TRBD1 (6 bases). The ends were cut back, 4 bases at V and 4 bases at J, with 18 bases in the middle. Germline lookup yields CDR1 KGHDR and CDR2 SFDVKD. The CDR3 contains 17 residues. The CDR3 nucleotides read TGTGCCACCAGTGACCTGACCTACAGGGTGGGCACCGGGGAGCTGTTTTTT. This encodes CATSDLTYRVGTGELFF.

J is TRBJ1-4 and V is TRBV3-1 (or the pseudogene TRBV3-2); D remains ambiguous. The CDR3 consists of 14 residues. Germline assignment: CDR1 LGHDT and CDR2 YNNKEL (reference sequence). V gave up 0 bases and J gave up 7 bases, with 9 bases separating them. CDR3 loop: CASSQEVPGEKLFF. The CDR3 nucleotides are TGTGCCAGCAGCCAAGAGGTACCGGGTGAAAAACTGTTTTTT.

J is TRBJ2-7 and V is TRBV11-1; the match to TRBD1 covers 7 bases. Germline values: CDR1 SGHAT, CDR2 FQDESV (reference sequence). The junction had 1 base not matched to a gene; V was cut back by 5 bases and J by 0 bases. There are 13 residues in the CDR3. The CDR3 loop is CASSRDSSYEQYF. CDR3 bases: TGTGCCAGCAGCCGGGACAGCTCCTACGAGCAGTACTTC. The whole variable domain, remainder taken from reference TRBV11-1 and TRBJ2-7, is EAEVAQSPRYKITEKSQAVAFWCDPISGHATLYWYRQILGQGPELLVQFQDESVVDDSQLPKDRFSAERLKGVDSTLKIQPAELGDSAMYLCASSRDSSYEQYFGPGTRLTVT.

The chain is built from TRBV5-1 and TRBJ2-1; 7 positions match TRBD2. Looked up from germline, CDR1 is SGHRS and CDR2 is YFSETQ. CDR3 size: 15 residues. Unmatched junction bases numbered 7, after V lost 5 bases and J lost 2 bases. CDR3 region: CASSLSGTTYNEQFF. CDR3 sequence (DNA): TGCGCCAGCAGTTTGAGCGGGACGACCTACAATGAGCAGTTCTTC.

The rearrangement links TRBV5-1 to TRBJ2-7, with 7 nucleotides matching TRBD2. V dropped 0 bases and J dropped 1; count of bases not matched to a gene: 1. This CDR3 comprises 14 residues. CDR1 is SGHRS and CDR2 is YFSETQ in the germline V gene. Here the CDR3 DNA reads TGCGCCAGCAGCTTGGCGGGGGGTTCCTACGAGCAGTACTTC. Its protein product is CASSLAGGSYEQYF.

The CDR3 DNA reads as TGCGCCAGCAGTGACTCCGGGCAGGGTTTGTACGAGCAGTACTTC. It translates to CASSDSGQGLYEQYF. The V gene is TRBV10-2, the J gene TRBJ2-7, with a possible D match to TRBD1 (5 bases). V lost 3 bases and J lost 4, with 16 bases in between. This CDR3 spans 15 amino acids. Germline V lookup: CDR1 WSHSY, CDR2 SAAADI.

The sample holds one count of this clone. The CDR3 DNA reads TGTGCCAGCAGTCCATTTCCGGGAGCAGCGAACACTGAAGCTTTCTTT. It yields the protein CASSPFPGAANTEAFF. The V and J genes are TRBV25-1 and TRBJ1-1, with D hard to call. V lost 5 bases and J 1 base, leaving 17 bases between the germline ends. This CDR3 region has 16 residues. Per the germline V gene, CDR1 is MGHDK and CDR2 is SYGVNS.

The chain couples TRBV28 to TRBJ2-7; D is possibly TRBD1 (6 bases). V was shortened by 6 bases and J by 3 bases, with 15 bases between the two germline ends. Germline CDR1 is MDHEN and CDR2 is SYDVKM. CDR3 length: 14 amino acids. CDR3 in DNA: TGTGCCAGCAGAATGGCCGGGACACTCTACGAGCAGTACTTC. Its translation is CASRMAGTLYEQYF.

Here the CDR3 reads CASSTSARRYEQYF. The DNA for the CDR3 is TGTGCCAGCAGTACTAGCGCGAGGCGCTACGAGCAGTACTTC. The chain has TRBV28 and TRBJ2-7; TRBD2 agrees at 7 bases. The V gene's germline CDR1 is MDHEN and CDR2 SYDVKM. CDR3 size: 14 residues. Trimming took 5 bases from V and 3 from J; bases not matched to a gene: 7.

CDR3 protein: CASSLGSLIDYEQYF. CDR3 sequence (DNA): TGTGCCAGTAGTTTGGGCAGCCTAATAGACTACGAGCAGTACTTC. The V call is TRBV19, the J call TRBJ2-7; D not certain. This CDR3 comprises 15 residues. V gave up 5 bases and J gave up 3 bases, with 17 bases separating them. Germline V gene lookup returns CDR1 LNHDA and CDR2 SQIVND (reference sequence).

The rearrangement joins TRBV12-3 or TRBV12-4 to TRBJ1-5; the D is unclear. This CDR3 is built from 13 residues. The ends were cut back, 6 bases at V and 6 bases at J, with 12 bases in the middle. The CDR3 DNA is TGTGCCAGCAGCCGCCTCCTAGTTCAGCCCCAGCATTTT. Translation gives CASSRLLVQPQHF.

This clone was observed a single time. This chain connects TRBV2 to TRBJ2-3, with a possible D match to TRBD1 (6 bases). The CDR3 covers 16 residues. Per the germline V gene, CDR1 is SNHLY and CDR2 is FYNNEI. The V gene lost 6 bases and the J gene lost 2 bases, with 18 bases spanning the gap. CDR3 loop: CASSGSRDTYTDTQYF. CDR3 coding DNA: TGTGCCAGCAGCGGGTCCCGGGACACCTACACAGATACGCAGTATTTT.

The CDR3 loop is CASSLATSGRSDTQYF. In DNA, the CDR3 is TGCGCCAGCAGCCTAGCGACTAGCGGGAGGTCAGATACGCAGTATTTT. V gene TRBV4-1 combines with J gene TRBJ2-3; 13 bases map to TRBD2. The CDR3 covers 16 residues. Trimming took 4 bases from V and 4 from J; bases not matched to a gene: 5. From germline, CDR1 is MGHRA and CDR2 YSYEKL.

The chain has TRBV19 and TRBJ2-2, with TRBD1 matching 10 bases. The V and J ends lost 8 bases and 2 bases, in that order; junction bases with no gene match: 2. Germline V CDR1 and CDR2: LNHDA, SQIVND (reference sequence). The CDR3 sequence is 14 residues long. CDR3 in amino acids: CASRDRGNTGELFF. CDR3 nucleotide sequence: TGTGCCAGTCGGGACAGGGGTAACACCGGGGAGCTGTTTTTT. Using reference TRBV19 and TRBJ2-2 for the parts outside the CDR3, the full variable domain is DGGITQSPKYLFRKEGQNVTLSCEQNLNHDAMYWYRQDPGQGLRLIYYSQIVNDFQKGDIAEGYSVSREKKESFPLTVTSAQKNPTAFYLCASRDRGNTGELFFGEGSRLTVL.

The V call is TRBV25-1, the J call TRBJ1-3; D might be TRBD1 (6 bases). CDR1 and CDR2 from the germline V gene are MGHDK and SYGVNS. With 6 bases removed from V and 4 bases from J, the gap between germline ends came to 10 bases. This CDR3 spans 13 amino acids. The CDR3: CASSMTGGNTIYF. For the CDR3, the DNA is TGTGCCAGCAGCATGACAGGCGGAAACACCATATATTTT.

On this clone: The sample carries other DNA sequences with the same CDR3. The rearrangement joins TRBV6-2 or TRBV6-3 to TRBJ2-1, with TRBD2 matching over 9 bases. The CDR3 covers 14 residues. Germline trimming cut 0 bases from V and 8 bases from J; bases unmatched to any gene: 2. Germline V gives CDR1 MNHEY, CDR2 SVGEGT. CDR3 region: CASSYSRLADEQFF. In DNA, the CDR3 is TGTGCCAGCAGTTACTCCAGACTAGCGGATGAGCAGTTCTTC.

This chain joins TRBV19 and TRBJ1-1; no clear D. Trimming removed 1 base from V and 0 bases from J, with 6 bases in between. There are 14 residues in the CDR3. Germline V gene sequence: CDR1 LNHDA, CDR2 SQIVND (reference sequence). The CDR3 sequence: CASSIGTLNTEAFF. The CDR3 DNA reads TGTGCCAGTAGTATAGGAACATTGAACACTGAAGCTTTCTTT.